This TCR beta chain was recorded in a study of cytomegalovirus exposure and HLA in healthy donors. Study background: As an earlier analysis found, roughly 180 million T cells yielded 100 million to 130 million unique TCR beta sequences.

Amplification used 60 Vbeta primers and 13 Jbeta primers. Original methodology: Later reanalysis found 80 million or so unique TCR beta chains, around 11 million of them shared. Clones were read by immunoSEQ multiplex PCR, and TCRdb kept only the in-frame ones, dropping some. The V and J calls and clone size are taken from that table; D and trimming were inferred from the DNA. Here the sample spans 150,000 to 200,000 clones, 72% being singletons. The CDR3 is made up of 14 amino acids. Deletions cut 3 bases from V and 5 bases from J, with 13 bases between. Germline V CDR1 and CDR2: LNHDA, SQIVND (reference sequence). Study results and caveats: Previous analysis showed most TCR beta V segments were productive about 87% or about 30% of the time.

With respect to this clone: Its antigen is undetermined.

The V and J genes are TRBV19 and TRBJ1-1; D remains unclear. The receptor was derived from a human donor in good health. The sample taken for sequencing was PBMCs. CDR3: CASSISRDGTEAFF. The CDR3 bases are TGTGCCAGTAGTATTTCGCGGGATGGGACTGAAGCTTTCTTT.